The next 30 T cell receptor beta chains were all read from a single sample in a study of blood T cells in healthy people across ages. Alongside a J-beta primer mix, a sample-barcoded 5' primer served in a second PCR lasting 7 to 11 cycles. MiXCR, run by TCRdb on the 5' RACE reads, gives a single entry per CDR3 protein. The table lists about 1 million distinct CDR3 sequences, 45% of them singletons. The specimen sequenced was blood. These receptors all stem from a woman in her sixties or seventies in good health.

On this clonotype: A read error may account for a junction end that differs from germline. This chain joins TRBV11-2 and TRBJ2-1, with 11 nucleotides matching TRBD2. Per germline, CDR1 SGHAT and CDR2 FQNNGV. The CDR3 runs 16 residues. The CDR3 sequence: CAGSFTLAGAYNEQFF. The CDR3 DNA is TGTGCCGGCAGCTTTACACTAGCGGGAGCGTACAATGAGCAGTTCTTC.

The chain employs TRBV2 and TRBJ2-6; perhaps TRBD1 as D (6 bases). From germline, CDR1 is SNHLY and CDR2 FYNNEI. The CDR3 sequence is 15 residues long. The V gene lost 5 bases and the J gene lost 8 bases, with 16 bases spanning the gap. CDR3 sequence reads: CASSITGTSTNVLTF. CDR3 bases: TGTGCCAGCAGTATCACCGGGACATCGACCAACGTCCTGACTTTC.

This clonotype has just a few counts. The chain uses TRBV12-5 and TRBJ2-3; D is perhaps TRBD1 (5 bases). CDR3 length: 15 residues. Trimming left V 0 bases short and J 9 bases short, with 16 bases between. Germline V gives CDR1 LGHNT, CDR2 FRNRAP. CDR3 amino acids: CASGLVKDTKGTQYF. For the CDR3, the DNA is TGTGCTAGTGGTTTGGTAAAGGACACTAAGGGGACGCAGTATTTT.

DNA of the CDR3: TGCAGCGTTGCCGGAGGCCCCGATTCACCCCTCCACTTT. It encodes CSVAGGPDSPLHF. This chain joins TRBV29-1 and TRBJ1-6; D ambiguous. The CDR3 is 13 amino acids. Trimming took 4 bases from V and 8 from J, leaving 12 bases between them. Germline lookup yields CDR1 SQVTM and CDR2 ANQGSEA.

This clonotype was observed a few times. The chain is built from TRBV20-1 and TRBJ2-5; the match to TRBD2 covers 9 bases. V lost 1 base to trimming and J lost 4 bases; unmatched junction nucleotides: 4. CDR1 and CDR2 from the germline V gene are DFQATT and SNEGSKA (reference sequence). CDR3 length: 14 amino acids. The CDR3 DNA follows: TGCAGTGCTAGAGCACCGGGACTAGCAGAGACCCAGTACTTC. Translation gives CSARAPGLAETQYF.

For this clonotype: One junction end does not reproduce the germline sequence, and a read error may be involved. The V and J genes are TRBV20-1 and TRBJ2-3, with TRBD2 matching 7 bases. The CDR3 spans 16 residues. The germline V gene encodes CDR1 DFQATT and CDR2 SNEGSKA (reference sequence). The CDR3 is CSALLRAGGSTGTQYF. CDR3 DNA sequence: TGCAGTGCTCTGTTACGGGCCGGCGGGAGCACAGGTACGCAGTATTTT.

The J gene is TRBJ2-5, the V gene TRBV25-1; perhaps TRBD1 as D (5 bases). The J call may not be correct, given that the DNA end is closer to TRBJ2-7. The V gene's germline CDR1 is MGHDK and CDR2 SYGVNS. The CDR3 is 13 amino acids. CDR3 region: CASSPREVGEQYF. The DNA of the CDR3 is TGTGCCAGCAGTCCCAGGGAAGTTGGCGAGCAGTACTTC.

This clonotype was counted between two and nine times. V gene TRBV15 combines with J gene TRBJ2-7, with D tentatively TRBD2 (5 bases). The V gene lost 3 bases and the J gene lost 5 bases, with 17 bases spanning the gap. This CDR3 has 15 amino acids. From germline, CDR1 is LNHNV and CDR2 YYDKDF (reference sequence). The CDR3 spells CATSRTHRGGDEQYF. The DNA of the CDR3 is TGTGCCACCAGCAGGACACACCGGGGTGGCGACGAGCAGTACTTC.

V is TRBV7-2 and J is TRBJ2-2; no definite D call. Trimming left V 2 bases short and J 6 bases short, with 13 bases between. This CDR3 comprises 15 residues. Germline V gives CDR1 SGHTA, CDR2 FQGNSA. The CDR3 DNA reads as TGTGCCAGCAGCTTAAAAGGGTATTTCGCCGGGGAGCTGTTTTTT. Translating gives CASSLKGYFAGELFF.

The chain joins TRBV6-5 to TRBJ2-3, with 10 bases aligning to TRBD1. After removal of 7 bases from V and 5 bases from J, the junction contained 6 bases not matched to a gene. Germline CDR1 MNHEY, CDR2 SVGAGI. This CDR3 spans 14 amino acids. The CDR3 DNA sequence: TGTGCCAGCAACACCCGGGACAGGGGAGATACGCAGTATTTT. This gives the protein CASNTRDRGDTQYF.

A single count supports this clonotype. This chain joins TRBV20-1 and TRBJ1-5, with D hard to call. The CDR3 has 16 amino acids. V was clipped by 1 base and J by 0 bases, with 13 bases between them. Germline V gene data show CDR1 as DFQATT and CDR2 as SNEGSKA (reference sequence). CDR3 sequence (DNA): TGCAGTGCTAGAGGGCAAAACTCTTATAGCAATCAGCCCCAGCATTTT. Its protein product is CSARGQNSYSNQPQHF.

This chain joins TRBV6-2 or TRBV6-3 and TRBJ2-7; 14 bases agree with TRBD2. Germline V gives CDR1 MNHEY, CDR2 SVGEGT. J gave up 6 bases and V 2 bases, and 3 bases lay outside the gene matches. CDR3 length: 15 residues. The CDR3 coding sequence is TGTGCCAGCAGTTACACGGGACTAGCGGGAGCCGAGCAGTACTTC. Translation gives CASSYTGLAGAEQYF.

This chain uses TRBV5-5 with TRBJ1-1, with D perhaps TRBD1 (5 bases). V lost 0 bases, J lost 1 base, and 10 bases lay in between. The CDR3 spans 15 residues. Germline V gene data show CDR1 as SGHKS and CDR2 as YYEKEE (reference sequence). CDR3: CASSLVRGGNTEAFF. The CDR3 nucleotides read TGTGCCAGCAGCTTGGTCCGTGGGGGGAACACTGAAGCTTTCTTT. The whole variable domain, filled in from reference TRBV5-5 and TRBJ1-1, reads DAGVTQSPTHLIKTRGQQVTLRCSPISGHKSVSWYQQVLGQGPQFIFQYYEKEERGRGNFPDRFSARQFPNYSSELNVNALLLGDSALYLCASSLVRGGNTEAFFGQGTRLTVV.

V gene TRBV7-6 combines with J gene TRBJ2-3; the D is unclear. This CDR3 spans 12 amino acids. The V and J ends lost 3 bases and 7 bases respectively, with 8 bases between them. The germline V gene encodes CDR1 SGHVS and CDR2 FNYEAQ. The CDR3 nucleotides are TGTGCCAGCAGCTTCGGACCCAATACGCAGTATTTT. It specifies CASSFGPNTQYF.

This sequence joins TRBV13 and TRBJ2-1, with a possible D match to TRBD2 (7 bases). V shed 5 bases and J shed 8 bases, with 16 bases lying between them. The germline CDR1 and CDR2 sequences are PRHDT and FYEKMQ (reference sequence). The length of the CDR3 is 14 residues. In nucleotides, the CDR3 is TGTGCCAGCAGCCCTCGCGGGGGCCCCCATGAGCAGTTCTTC. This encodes CASSPRGGPHEQFF.

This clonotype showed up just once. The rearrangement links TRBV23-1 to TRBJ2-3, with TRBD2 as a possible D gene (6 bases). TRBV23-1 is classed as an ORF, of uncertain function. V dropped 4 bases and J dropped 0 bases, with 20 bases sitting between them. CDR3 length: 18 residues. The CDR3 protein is CASSPTGGAGTSTDTQYF. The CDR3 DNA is TGCGCCAGCAGTCCGACTGGAGGGGCTGGAACTAGCACAGATACGCAGTATTTT.

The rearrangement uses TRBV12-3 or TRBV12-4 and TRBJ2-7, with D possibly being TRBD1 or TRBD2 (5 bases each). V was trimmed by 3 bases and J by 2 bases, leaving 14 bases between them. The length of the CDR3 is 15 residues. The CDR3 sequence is CASSLGPAPPYEQYF. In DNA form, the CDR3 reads TGTGCCAGCAGTTTGGGACCTGCTCCACCCTACGAGCAGTACTTC.

In DNA, the CDR3 is TGTGCCAGCAGAAAACTAGGCCCTTCCTACGAGCAGTACTTC. Protein: CASRKLGPSYEQYF. The V gene is TRBV12-3 or TRBV12-4, the J gene TRBJ2-7; D is possibly TRBD2 (5 bases). The CDR3 is 14 amino acids. V shed 6 bases and J shed 1 base, with 13 bases lying between them.

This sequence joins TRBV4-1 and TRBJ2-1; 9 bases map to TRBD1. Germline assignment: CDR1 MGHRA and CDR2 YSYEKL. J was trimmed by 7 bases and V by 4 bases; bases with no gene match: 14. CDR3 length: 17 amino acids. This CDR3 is CASSLPRVGTGRNEQFF. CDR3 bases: TGCGCCAGCAGCCTCCCTAGGGTGGGGACAGGGCGAAATGAGCAGTTCTTC.

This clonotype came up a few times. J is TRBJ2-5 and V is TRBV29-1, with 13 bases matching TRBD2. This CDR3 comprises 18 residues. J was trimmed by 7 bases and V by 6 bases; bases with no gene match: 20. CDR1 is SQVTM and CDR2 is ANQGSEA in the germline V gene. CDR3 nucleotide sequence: TGCAGCGTCGACCCATCGGGACTAGCGGGAACATGGGTCGGGACCCAGTACTTC. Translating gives CSVDPSGLAGTWVGTQYF.

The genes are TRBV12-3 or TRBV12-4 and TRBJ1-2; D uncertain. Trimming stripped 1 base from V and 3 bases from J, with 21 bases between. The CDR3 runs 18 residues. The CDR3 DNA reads TGTGCCAGCAGTTTAGGGAATGGTGGAGCGCCTACCCACTATGGCTACACCTTC. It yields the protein CASSLGNGGAPTHYGYTF.

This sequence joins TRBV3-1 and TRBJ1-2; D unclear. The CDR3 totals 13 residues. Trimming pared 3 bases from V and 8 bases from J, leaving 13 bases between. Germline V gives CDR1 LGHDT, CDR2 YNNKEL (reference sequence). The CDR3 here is CASSHGQEKGYTF. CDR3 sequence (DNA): TGTGCCAGCAGCCACGGGCAGGAGAAGGGCTACACCTTC.

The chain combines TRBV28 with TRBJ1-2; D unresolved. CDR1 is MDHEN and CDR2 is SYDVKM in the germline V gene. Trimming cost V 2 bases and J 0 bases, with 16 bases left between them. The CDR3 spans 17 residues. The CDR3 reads CASSLGSGSWANYGYTF. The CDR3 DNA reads TGTGCCAGCAGTTTAGGGTCCGGGAGTTGGGCTAACTATGGCTACACCTTC.

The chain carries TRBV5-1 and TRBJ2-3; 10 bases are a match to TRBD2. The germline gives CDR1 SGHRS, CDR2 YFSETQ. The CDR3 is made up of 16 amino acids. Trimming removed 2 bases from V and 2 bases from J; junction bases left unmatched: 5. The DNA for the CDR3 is TGCGCCAGCAGCTTTAGGACTAGCGGATTCACAGATACGCAGTATTTT. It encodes CASSFRTSGFTDTQYF.

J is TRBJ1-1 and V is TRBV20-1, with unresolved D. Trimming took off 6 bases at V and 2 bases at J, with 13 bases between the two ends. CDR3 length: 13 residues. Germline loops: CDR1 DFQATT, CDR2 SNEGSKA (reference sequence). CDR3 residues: CSASTGSNTEAFF. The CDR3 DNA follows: TGCAGTGCCAGCACGGGGTCTAACACTGAAGCTTTCTTT.

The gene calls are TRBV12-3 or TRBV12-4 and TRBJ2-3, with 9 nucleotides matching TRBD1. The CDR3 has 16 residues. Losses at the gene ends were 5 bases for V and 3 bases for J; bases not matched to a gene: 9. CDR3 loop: CASSPAGTGLTDTQYF. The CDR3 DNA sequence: TGTGCCAGCAGTCCCGCTGGGACAGGGCTTACAGATACGCAGTATTTT.

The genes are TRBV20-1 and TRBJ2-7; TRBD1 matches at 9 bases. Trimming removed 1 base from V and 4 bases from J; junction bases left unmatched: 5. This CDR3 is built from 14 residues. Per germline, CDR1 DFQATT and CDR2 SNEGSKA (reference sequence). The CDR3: CSARGRTGVYEQYF. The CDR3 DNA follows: TGCAGTGCTAGAGGAAGGACAGGGGTTTACGAGCAGTACTTC.

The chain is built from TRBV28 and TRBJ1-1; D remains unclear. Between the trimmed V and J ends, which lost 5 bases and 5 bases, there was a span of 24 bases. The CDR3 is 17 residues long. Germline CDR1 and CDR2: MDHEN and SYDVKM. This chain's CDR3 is CASSPRIRNRVRTEAFF. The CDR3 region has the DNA TGTGCCAGCAGTCCCCGAATTAGAAACAGAGTACGGACTGAAGCTTTCTTT. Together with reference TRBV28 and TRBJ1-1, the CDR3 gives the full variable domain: DVKVTQSSRYLVKRTGEKVFLECVQDMDHENMFWYRQDPGLGLRLIYFSYDVKMKEKGDIPEGYSVSREKKERFSLILESASTNQTSMYLCASSPRIRNRVRTEAFFGQGTRLTVV.

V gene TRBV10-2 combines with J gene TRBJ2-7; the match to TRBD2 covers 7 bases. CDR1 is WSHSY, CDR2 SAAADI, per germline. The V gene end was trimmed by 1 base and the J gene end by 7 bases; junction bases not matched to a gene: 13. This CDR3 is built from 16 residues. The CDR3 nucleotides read TGCGCCAGCAGTGAGTGGGCTAGCGGAAGACATTATGAGCAGTACTTC. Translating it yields CASSEWASGRHYEQYF.

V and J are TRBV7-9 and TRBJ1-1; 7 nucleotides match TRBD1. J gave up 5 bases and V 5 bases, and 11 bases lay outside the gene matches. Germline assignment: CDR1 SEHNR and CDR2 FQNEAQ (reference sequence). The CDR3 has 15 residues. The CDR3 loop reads CASSPRGTARTEAFF. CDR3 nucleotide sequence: TGTGCCAGCAGCCCAAGGGGGACAGCCAGGACTGAAGCTTTCTTT.